This passage covers 27 T cell receptor beta chains from one sample sequenced in a study of cytomegalovirus exposure and HLA in healthy donors. PCR used 60 Vbeta primers and 13 Jbeta primers. Sequenced by immunoSEQ multiplex PCR; TCRdb stores in-frame clones only, minus some. The sample includes around 100,000 clones, roughly 79% of them seen just once. Input material: PBMCs. These receptors were taken from a woman aged 70-85 years in good health and CMV-seropositive.

CDR3 region: CASSVAVGGKETQYF. Here the CDR3 DNA reads TGTGCCAGCAGCGTAGCTGTCGGGGGTAAAGAGACCCAGTACTTC. The rearrangement joins TRBV9 to TRBJ2-5; the D gene is possibly TRBD2 (6 bases). CDR1 is SGDLS and CDR2 is YYNGEE in the germline V gene. V lost 0 bases and J 3 bases, leaving 12 bases between the germline ends. The CDR3 has 15 amino acids. Supplemented by reference TRBV9 and TRBJ2-5, the full variable domain reads DSGVTQTPKHLITATGQRVTLRCSPRSGDLSVYWYQQSLDQGLQFLIQYYNGEERAKGNILERFSAQQFPDLHSELNLSSLELGDSALYFCASSVAVGGKETQYFGPGTRLLVL.

The V call is TRBV30, the J call TRBJ2-2; D might be TRBD1 (6 bases). Trimming took 3 bases from V and 2 from J, leaving 13 bases between them. The CDR3 extends over 15 amino acids. Germline V gives CDR1 GTSNPN, CDR2 SVGIG (reference sequence). CDR3: CAWRDQGRNTGELFF. The CDR3 DNA reads TGTGCCTGGAGGGATCAGGGGCGAAACACCGGGGAGCTGTTTTTT.

V is TRBV7-2 and J is TRBJ1-2; D not certain. Trimming cost V 2 bases and J 7 bases, with 14 bases left between them. Germline lookup yields CDR1 SGHTA and CDR2 FQGNSA. This CDR3 contains 14 residues. The CDR3 protein is CASSLWGGGGGYTF. In nucleotides, the CDR3 is TGTGCCAGCAGCTTATGGGGAGGAGGCGGTGGCTACACCTTC.

The chain employs TRBV27 and TRBJ1-4, with TRBD1 identical over 7 bases. Germline lookup yields CDR1 MNHEY and CDR2 SMNVEV (reference sequence). V lost 5 bases and J lost 5; bases outside the gene matches: 23. CDR3 length: 20 residues. The CDR3 spells CASSLTPPRTGNTMNEKLFF. CDR3 DNA sequence: TGTGCCAGCAGTCTGACGCCGCCTCGGACAGGCAACACGATGAATGAAAAACTGTTTTTT.

This clone was detected once. This chain links TRBV5-6 with TRBJ2-2; 10 bases are shared with TRBD1. Germline trimming cut 1 base from V and 5 bases from J; bases unmatched to any gene: 8. The length of the CDR3 is 17 residues. Germline CDR1 and CDR2: SGHDT and YYEEEE. Here the CDR3 DNA reads TGTGCCAGCAGCTTGAGGGGACAGGGGAGGAGGACCGGGGAGCTGTTTTTT. Its translation is CASSLRGQGRRTGELFF.

The chain employs TRBV5-4 and TRBJ2-7; D might be TRBD1 (8 bases). Germline CDR1 is SGHNT and CDR2 is YYREEE (reference sequence). This CDR3 is 13 amino acids long. Trimming left V 9 bases short and J 1 base short, with 14 bases between. The CDR3: CAMGGDRSYEQYF. CDR3 coding DNA: TGTGCCATGGGGGGGGACAGGTCCTACGAGCAGTACTTC.

This clone was counted only a few times. The chain joins TRBV4-3 to TRBJ2-6; the match to TRBD2 covers 8 bases. The CDR3 spans 16 residues. Per the germline V gene, CDR1 is LGHNA and CDR2 is YSLEER. With V trimmed by 2 bases and J by 0 bases, 0 bases remained unmatched. CDR3 loop: CASSQTSGSGANVLTF. The CDR3 DNA reads as TGCGCCAGCAGCCAAACTAGCGGCTCTGGGGCCAACGTCCTGACTTTC.

The rearrangement joins TRBV5-4 to TRBJ1-2, with D maybe TRBD1 (6 bases). The CDR3 runs to 13 residues. Germline V gene data show CDR1 as SGHNT and CDR2 as YYREEE (reference sequence). The V end lost 4 bases, the J end lost 6 bases, and 13 bases lay between the germline ends. The CDR3 DNA reads as TGTGCCAGCAGCCCTGACAGGCGCGATGGCTACACCTTC. Amino acid sequence: CASSPDRRDGYTF.

V usage is TRBV7-2 and J usage is TRBJ2-3, with 9 bases matching TRBD2. The CDR3 loop spans 19 amino acids. V lost 2 bases to trimming and J lost 2 bases; unmatched junction nucleotides: 14. Germline assignment: CDR1 SGHTA and CDR2 FQGNSA. The CDR3 region is CASSLFGSGRRSSTDTQYF. The DNA of the CDR3 is TGTGCCAGCAGCTTATTCGGCAGCGGGAGGAGGTCCTCCACAGATACGCAGTATTTT.

The V gene is TRBV5-1, the J gene TRBJ2-2; the match to TRBD1 covers 7 bases. V lost 0 bases and J lost 2; bases outside the gene matches: 4. CDR3 length: 16 residues. The germline V gene encodes CDR1 SGHRS and CDR2 YFSETQ. CDR3 in amino acids: CASSLAQGVNTGELFF. The CDR3 coding sequence is TGCGCCAGCAGCTTGGCCCAGGGGGTAAACACCGGGGAGCTGTTTTTT. The complete variable domain, with remaining parts taken from reference TRBV5-1 and TRBJ2-2, reads KAGVTQTPRYLIKTRGQQVTLSCSPISGHRSVSWYQQTPGQGLQFLFEYFSETQRNKGNFPGRFSGRQFSNSRSEMNVSTLELGDSALYLCASSLAQGVNTGELFFGEGSRLTVL.

The chain links TRBV18 to TRBJ1-2; tentative D call: TRBD1 (6 bases). This CDR3 comprises 14 residues. V was trimmed by 6 bases and J by 2 bases, leaving 13 bases between them. Germline V lookup: CDR1 KGHSH, CDR2 LQKENI. CDR3 amino acids: CASSQGQRNYGYTF. In DNA form, the CDR3 reads TGTGCCAGCTCCCAAGGACAGAGGAACTATGGCTACACCTTC.

The J gene is TRBJ2-1, the V gene TRBV30, with 7 bases identical to TRBD2. This CDR3 has 13 residues. The junction had 3 bases not matched to a gene; V was cut back by 0 bases and J by 7 bases. Germline CDR1 is GTSNPN and CDR2 is SVGIG (reference sequence). The CDR3 DNA reads TGTGCCTGGAGTGTGGCGGGAGTAAATGAGCAGTTCTTC. It codes for CAWSVAGVNEQFF.

The rearrangement links TRBV30 to TRBJ1-2; a weak D match, TRBD1 (5 bases). The CDR3 has 13 amino acids. Germline CDR1 is GTSNPN and CDR2 is SVGIG (reference sequence). V was clipped by 3 bases and J by 4 bases, with 12 bases between them. CDR3 residues: CAWSPRGGYGYTF. DNA for the CDR3: TGTGCCTGGAGCCCAAGGGGAGGCTATGGCTACACCTTC.

This clone was detected a few times. This chain links TRBV7-2 with TRBJ2-7, with 8 positions matching TRBD1. CDR3 length: 14 residues. With V trimmed by 3 bases and J by 4 bases, 5 bases remained unmatched. Per germline, CDR1 SGHTA and CDR2 FQGNSA. CDR3 sequence reads: CASSFSRTGYEQYF. In nucleotides, the CDR3 is TGTGCCAGCAGCTTTTCTAGGACAGGGTACGAGCAGTACTTC.

The chain couples TRBV7-9 to TRBJ1-4, with 7 bases lining up with TRBD1. J gave up 7 bases and V 0 bases, and 5 bases lay outside the gene matches. This CDR3 region has 15 residues. Germline loops: CDR1 SEHNR, CDR2 FQNEAQ (reference sequence). DNA for the CDR3: TGTGCCAGCAGCTTAGCGCAGGGGGTTGCTGAAAAACTGTTTTTT. This encodes CASSLAQGVAEKLFF.

Comments on this clone: The germline gene is not matched at one end of the junction; a read error may be the cause. This chain uses TRBV7-9 with TRBJ2-3, with D maybe TRBD2 (6 bases). The germline gives CDR1 SEHNR, CDR2 FQNEAQ (reference sequence). The CDR3 runs 17 residues. The CDR3: CSSSFFYPSAMIDTQYF. The CDR3 DNA is TGTTCCAGCAGCTTTTTCTACCCTAGCGCCATGATAGATACGCAGTATTTT.

This chain links TRBV18 with TRBJ1-5; maybe TRBD1 (5 bases). Germline CDR1 is KGHSH and CDR2 is LQKENI. The CDR3 spans 13 residues. The germline V and J ends were trimmed by 5 bases and 4 bases, with 9 bases remaining between them. The DNA for the CDR3 is TGTGCCAGCTCATTTGACAGTAATCAGCCCCAGCATTTT. Translation gives CASSFDSNQPQHF.

This chain connects TRBV19 to TRBJ1-5; D not certain. The V end was cut by 6 bases, the J end by 4 bases, with 7 bases between. This CDR3 has 12 amino acids. The germline gives CDR1 LNHDA, CDR2 SQIVND (reference sequence). CDR3 sequence: CASREANQPQHF. In DNA form, the CDR3 reads TGTGCCAGTAGGGAGGCAAATCAGCCCCAGCATTTT.

This clone was seen a single time. The V and J genes are TRBV2 and TRBJ1-3; unclear D gene. Germline CDR1 and CDR2: SNHLY and FYNNEI. V lost 3 bases and J 1 base, leaving 4 bases between the germline ends. The CDR3 spans 13 residues. The CDR3 sequence is CASSDNSGNTIYF. CDR3 in DNA: TGTGCCAGCAGTGATAATTCTGGAAACACCATATATTTT.

The chain employs TRBV27 and TRBJ2-1; TRBD2 is a possible D gene (7 bases). This CDR3 is 14 amino acids long. With 7 bases removed from V and 9 bases from J, the gap between germline ends came to 19 bases. The germline gives CDR1 MNHEY, CDR2 SMNVEV (reference sequence). CDR3 residues: CASTLGEGGAEQFF. The CDR3 DNA sequence: TGTGCCAGCACCTTAGGGGAGGGGGGCGCTGAGCAGTTCTTC.

This chain connects TRBV2 to TRBJ2-1; possibly TRBD1 for D (6 bases). Trimming took off 5 bases at V and 8 bases at J, with 10 bases between the two ends. Germline V CDR1 and CDR2: SNHLY, FYNNEI. This CDR3 region has 12 residues. CDR3 region: CASSNTGHEQFF. Written as DNA, the CDR3 is TGTGCCAGCAGTAATACAGGGCATGAGCAGTTCTTC.

This clone was picked up a small number of times. The chain couples TRBV30 to TRBJ1-1; 9 bases are shared with TRBD1. J gave up 4 bases and V 1 base, and 7 bases lay outside the gene matches. There are 15 residues in the CDR3. Germline V gene data show CDR1 as GTSNPN and CDR2 as SVGIG (reference sequence). The CDR3 DNA is TGTGCCTGGAGTGGGGGGACAGGGAAAGGCACTGAAGCTTTCTTT. Translating gives CAWSGGTGKGTEAFF.

V and J are TRBV7-9 and TRBJ1-2; unclear D gene. Germline V lookup: CDR1 SEHNR, CDR2 FQNEAQ (reference sequence). The CDR3 runs 12 residues. V was clipped by 5 bases and J by 6 bases, with 10 bases between them. This chain's CDR3 is CASSQPENGYTF. CDR3 nucleotide sequence: TGTGCCAGCAGCCAACCCGAGAATGGCTACACCTTC.

The chain couples TRBV11-3 to TRBJ2-5; no clear D gene. The V and J ends lost 4 bases and 3 bases respectively, with 12 bases between them. This CDR3 comprises 14 residues. Per the germline V gene, CDR1 is SGHNT and CDR2 is YENEEA. The CDR3 bases are TGTGCCAGCAGCTACGGTGGTTTGGAAGAGACCCAGTACTTC. It codes for CASSYGGLEETQYF.

The genes are TRBV7-9 and TRBJ1-2; D ambiguous. Germline CDR1 reads SEHNR; CDR2 reads FQNEAQ (reference sequence). Trimming stripped 1 base from V and 7 bases from J, with 7 bases between. The CDR3 runs 12 residues. The CDR3 DNA reads as TGTGCCAGCAGCTTAGAAAGAGGTGGCTACACCTTC. This gives the protein CASSLERGGYTF.

This rearrangement joins TRBV1 to TRBJ1-1; the table's D call, TRBD1, has no DNA check behind it. TRBV1 is shown as a pseudogene. The CDR3 runs 15 residues. The CDR3 DNA reads TGCACCAGCAGCCAAGAGGCGAACAGGGGCACTGAAGCTTCCTTT. This gives the protein CTSSQEANRGTEASF.

This clone was observed a handful of times. The rearrangement links TRBV5-6 to TRBJ2-2; possible D gene TRBD2, 6 bases. Germline V gene data show CDR1 as SGHDT and CDR2 as YYEEEE. Trimming took 4 bases from V and 3 from J, leaving 13 bases between them. The CDR3 covers 15 residues. The CDR3 here is CASSGGTLDTGELFF. DNA for the CDR3: TGTGCCAGCAGCGGCGGGACTCTCGACACCGGGGAGCTGTTTTTT.